This T cell receptor (beta chain) was sequenced in a study of T cell responses to AZD1222 COVID-19 vaccine. TCRdb's copy holds only in-frame clones and misses some; the assay was immunoSEQ multiplex PCR. The sample yields 100,000 to 120,000 clones, nearly 90% seen once. The CDR3 runs 15 residues. Per the germline V gene, CDR1 is SGHTA and CDR2 is FQGTGA. V lost 3 bases and J lost 0, with 8 bases in between. Sequenced here: peripheral blood, sampled on day 0 of AZD1222 vaccination. The chain joins TRBV7-3 to TRBJ2-2; unclear D gene. This TCR was recovered from an adult in good health. The CDR3 nucleotides read TGTGCCAGCAGCTTGACGGTAACGAACACCGGGGAGCTGTTTTTT. It specifies CASSLTVTNTGELFF.